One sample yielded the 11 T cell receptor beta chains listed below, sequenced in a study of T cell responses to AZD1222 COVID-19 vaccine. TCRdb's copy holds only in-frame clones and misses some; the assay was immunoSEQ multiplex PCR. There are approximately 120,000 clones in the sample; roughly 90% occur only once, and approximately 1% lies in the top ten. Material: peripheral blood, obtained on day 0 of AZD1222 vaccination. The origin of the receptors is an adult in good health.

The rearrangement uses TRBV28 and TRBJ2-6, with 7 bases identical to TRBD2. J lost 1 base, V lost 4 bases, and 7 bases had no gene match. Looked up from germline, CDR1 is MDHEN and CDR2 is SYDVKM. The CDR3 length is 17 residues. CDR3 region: CASSSGGSGSGANVLTF. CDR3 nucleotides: TGTGCCAGCAGTTCCGGCGGGAGTGGGTCTGGGGCCAACGTCCTGACTTTC.

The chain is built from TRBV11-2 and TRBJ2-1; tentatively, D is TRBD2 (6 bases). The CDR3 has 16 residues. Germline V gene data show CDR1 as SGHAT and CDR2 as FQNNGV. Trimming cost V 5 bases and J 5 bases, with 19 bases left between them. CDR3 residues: CASSQSIAEVNNEQFF. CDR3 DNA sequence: TGTGCCAGCAGCCAATCTATAGCGGAGGTAAACAATGAGCAGTTCTTC.

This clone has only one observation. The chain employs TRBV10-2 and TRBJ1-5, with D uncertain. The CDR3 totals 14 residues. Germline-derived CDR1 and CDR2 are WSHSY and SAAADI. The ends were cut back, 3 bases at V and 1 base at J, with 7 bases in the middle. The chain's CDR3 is CASSDSGSNQPQHF. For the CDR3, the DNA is TGCGCCAGCAGTGACTCCGGGAGCAATCAGCCCCAGCATTTT.

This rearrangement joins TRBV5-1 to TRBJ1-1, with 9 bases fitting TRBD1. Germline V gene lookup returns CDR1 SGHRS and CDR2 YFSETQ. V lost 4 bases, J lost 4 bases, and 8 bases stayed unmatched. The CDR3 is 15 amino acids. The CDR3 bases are TGCGCCAGCAGCACAGGGACAGGGAGGGGCACTGAAGCTTTCTTT. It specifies CASSTGTGRGTEAFF.

The CDR3 protein is CASSQAFREGTQYF. In DNA form, the CDR3 reads TGTGCCAGCAGCCAAGCGTTCAGGGAAGGTACGCAGTATTTT. The chain couples TRBV14 to TRBJ2-3, with a weak D call TRBD1 (5 bases). CDR1 and CDR2 from the germline V gene are SGHDN and FVKESK. The CDR3 covers 14 residues. Trimming removed 1 base at V and 8 bases at J, with 13 bases between.

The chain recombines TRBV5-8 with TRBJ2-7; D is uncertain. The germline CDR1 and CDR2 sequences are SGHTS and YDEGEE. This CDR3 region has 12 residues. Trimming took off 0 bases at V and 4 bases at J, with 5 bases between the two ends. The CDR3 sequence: CASSLARYEQYF. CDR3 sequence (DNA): TGTGCCAGCAGCTTGGCTAGATACGAGCAGTACTTC.

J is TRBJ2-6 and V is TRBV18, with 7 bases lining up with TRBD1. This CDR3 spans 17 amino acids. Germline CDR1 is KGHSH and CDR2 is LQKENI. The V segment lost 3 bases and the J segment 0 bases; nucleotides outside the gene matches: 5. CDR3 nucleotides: TGTGCCAGCTCACCCGGGACAGCGCACTCTGGGGCCAACGTCCTGACTTTC. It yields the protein CASSPGTAHSGANVLTF.

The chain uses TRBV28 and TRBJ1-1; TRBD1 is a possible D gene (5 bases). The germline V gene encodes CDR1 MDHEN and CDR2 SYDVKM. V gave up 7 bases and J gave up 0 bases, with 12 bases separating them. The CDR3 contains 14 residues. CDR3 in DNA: TGTGCCAGCACCAATCTGGGGGTGAACACTGAAGCTTTCTTT. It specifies CASTNLGVNTEAFF.

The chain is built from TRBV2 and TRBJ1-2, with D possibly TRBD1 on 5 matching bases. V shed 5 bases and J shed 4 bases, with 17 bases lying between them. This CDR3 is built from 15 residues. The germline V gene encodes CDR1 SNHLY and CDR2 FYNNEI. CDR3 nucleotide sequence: TGTGCCAGCAGTCAAGAATGGGGGGACCCCTATGGCTACACCTTC. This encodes CASSQEWGDPYGYTF. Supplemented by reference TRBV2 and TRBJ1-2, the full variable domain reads EPEVTQTPSHQVTQMGQEVILRCVPISNHLYFYWYRQILGQKVEFLVSFYNNEISEKSEIFDDQFSVERPDGSNFTLKIRSTKLEDSAMYFCASSQEWGDPYGYTFGSGTRLTVV.

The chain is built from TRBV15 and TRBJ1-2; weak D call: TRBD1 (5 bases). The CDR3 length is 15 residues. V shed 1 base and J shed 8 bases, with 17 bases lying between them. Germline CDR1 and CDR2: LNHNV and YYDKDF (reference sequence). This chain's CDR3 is CATSRGTHSRGGYTF. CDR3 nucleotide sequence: TGTGCCACCAGCAGAGGGACACACAGCCGAGGGGGCTACACCTTC.

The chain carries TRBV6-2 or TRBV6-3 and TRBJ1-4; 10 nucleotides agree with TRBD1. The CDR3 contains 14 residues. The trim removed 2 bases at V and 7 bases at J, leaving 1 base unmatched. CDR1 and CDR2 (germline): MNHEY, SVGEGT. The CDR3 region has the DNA TGTGCCAGCAGTTACGGGACAGGGGTTGAAAAACTGTTTTTT. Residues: CASSYGTGVEKLFF.